The 13 T cell receptor beta chains given below trace back to one sample, sequenced in a study of radiation and T cells in renal cell carcinoma. Clones were sequenced by immunoSEQ multiplex PCR, and TCRdb holds only the in-frame ones, with some missing. The sample contains roughly 100,000 clones, 80% to 90% of which appear only once. The time point denotes: baseline pretreatment blood. Treatment indicated: 15 Gy SBRT to primary tumor, nephrectomy 4 weeks later. The sample was blood, taken from a patient whose treatment included radiotherapy and nephrectomy. The receptor set was obtained from a man aged 45-60 years with renal cell carcinoma.

This clone was counted between two and nine times. This chain connects TRBV6-6 to TRBJ2-7; 10 bases match TRBD1. V gave up 6 bases and J gave up 4 bases; unmatched junction bases: 9. Looked up from germline, CDR1 is MNHNY and CDR2 is SVGAGI (reference sequence). This CDR3 has 15 residues. CDR3 loop: CASRPGQGSTYEQYF. In nucleotides, the CDR3 is TGTGCCAGCAGACCGGGACAGGGGTCTACGTACGAGCAGTACTTC.

The chain joins TRBV18 to TRBJ1-2; D is possibly TRBD1 (6 bases). V was trimmed by 2 bases and J by 6 bases, leaving 13 bases between them. This CDR3 spans 14 amino acids. Per the germline V gene, CDR1 is KGHSH and CDR2 is LQKENI. The DNA of the CDR3 is TGTGCCAGCTCACCAGCGGCAGGGGATAATGGCTACACCTTC. Translating it yields CASSPAAGDNGYTF.

The chain is built from TRBV19 and TRBJ1-1; 7 nucleotides line up with TRBD1. The germline CDR1 and CDR2 sequences are LNHDA and SQIVND (reference sequence). This CDR3 has 15 residues. V lost 5 bases and J lost 5; bases outside the gene matches: 11. The CDR3 bases are TGTGCCAGTAGTCCGCAGCCAGGGGGAGGAACTGAAGCTTTCTTT. Its protein product is CASSPQPGGGTEAFF. The full variable domain, in which reference TRBV19 and TRBJ1-1 provide the parts outside the CDR3, is DGGITQSPKYLFRKEGQNVTLSCEQNLNHDAMYWYRQDPGQGLRLIYYSQIVNDFQKGDIAEGYSVSREKKESFPLTVTSAQKNPTAFYLCASSPQPGGGTEAFFGQGTRLTVV.

The chain employs TRBV12-5 and TRBJ2-2; D remains unclear. V lost 5 bases and J 5 bases, leaving 12 bases between the germline ends. CDR1 LGHNT and CDR2 FRNRAP come from the germline V gene. The CDR3 contains 14 residues. The CDR3 protein is CASGPGTRTGELFF. The CDR3 DNA sequence: TGTGCTAGTGGTCCCGGAACGCGAACCGGGGAGCTGTTTTTT. Based on the CDR3 plus reference TRBV12-5 and TRBJ2-2, the full variable domain is DARVTQTPRHKVTEMGQEVTMRCQPILGHNTVFWYRQTMMQGLELLAYFRNRAPLDDSGMPKDRFSAEMPDATLATLKIQPSEPRDSAVYFCASGPGTRTGELFFGEGSRLTVL.

This chain connects TRBV6-4 to TRBJ2-3, with 7 bases aligning to TRBD1. CDR3 length: 14 residues. The V and J ends lost 2 bases and 2 bases, in that order; junction bases with no gene match: 1. CDR1 and CDR2 (germline): MRHNA, SNTAGT. CDR3 protein: CASSDGTDTDTQYF. As DNA, the CDR3 is TGTGCCAGCAGTGACGGGACAGACACAGATACGCAGTATTTT.

The V gene is TRBV27, the J gene TRBJ2-5, with D possibly called TRBD1 or TRBD2 (6 bases each). The CDR3 contains 13 residues. The V end was cut by 4 bases, the J end by 4 bases, with 10 bases between. The germline V gene has CDR1 MNHEY and CDR2 SMNVEV (reference sequence). In DNA, the CDR3 is TGTGCCAGCAGTTGGGGGGCCGGAGAGACCCAGTACTTC. This encodes CASSWGAGETQYF.

This rearrangement joins TRBV4-3 to TRBJ2-2, with D perhaps TRBD1 or TRBD2 (7 bases each). The CDR3 length is 18 residues. Trimming took off 0 bases at V and 3 bases at J, with 17 bases between the two ends. Germline-derived CDR1 and CDR2 are LGHNA and YSLEER. CDR3 DNA: TGCGCCAGCAGCCAAGACAGGGGGAGGGAGTCATACACCGGGGAGCTGTTTTTT. Translating it yields CASSQDRGRESYTGELFF.

The rearrangement joins TRBV14 to TRBJ2-2; perhaps TRBD2 as D (7 bases). The CDR3 length is 18 residues. Germline CDR1 reads SGHDN; CDR2 reads FVKESK. Trimming took 1 base from V and 6 from J, leaving 21 bases between them. The CDR3 here is CASSQGFPSGGHPGELFF. The DNA of the CDR3 is TGTGCCAGCAGCCAAGGTTTCCCCTCCGGGGGGCACCCCGGGGAGCTGTTTTTT.

The chain recombines TRBV7-6 with TRBJ2-5; D is tentatively TRBD1 or TRBD2 (6 bases each). The germline V gene encodes CDR1 SGHVS and CDR2 FNYEAQ. Trimming pared 0 bases from V and 2 bases from J, leaving 10 bases between. The CDR3 contains 15 residues. DNA of the CDR3: TGTGCCAGCAGCTTAGCAGGGGGGATTCAAGAGACCCAGTACTTC. It codes for CASSLAGGIQETQYF.

The chain carries TRBV9 and TRBJ2-1; 11 bases are shared with TRBD2. The CDR3 contains 17 residues. The V gene end was trimmed by 5 bases and the J gene end by 5 bases; junction bases not matched to a gene: 12. Germline lookup yields CDR1 SGDLS and CDR2 YYNGEE. CDR3 region: CASRPGLTGLADNEQFF. For the CDR3, the DNA is TGTGCCAGCAGGCCGGGCCTAACGGGACTAGCGGACAATGAGCAGTTCTTC.

There are a few counts of this clone. DNA of the CDR3: TGTGCCAGCAGCTTTGATTTGGATCAGCCCCAGCATTTT. This gives the protein CASSFDLDQPQHF. V is TRBV7-2 and J is TRBJ1-5, with D unclear. The CDR3 has 13 residues. Germline V gene data show CDR1 as SGHTA and CDR2 as FQGNSA. Trimming cost V 3 bases and J 5 bases, with 8 bases left between them.

The gene calls are TRBV5-5 and TRBJ1-1; D is unresolved. This CDR3 is 14 amino acids long. V lost 4 bases and J lost 7, with 17 bases in between. Germline-derived CDR1 and CDR2 are SGHKS and YYEKEE (reference sequence). The CDR3 DNA sequence: TGTGCCAGCAGCGTGAGGCTAAATGACAATGAAGCTTTCTTT. Translation gives CASSVRLNDNEAFF.

Details on this clone: In the same sample, other DNA sequences code for this CDR3. The J gene is TRBJ1-1, the V gene TRBV11-2; D call uncertain. Trimming cost V 2 bases and J 2 bases, with 3 bases left between them. The CDR3 sequence is 12 residues long. The germline CDR1 and CDR2 sequences are SGHAT and FQNNGV. The CDR3 here is CASSLSNTEAFF. The CDR3 DNA sequence: TGTGCCAGCAGCTTATCCAACACTGAAGCTTTCTTT.